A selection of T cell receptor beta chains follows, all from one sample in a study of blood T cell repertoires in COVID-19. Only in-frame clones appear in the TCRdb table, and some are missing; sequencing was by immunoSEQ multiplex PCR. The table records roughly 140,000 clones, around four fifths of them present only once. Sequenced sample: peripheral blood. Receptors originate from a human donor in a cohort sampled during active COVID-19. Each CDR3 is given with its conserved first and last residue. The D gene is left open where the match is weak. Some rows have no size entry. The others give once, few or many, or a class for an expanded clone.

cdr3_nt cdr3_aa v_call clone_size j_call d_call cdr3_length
TGTGCCAGCACCCTTGGAGTCGGGAACACTGAAGCTTTCTTT CASTLGVGNTEAFF TRBV5-4 NA TRBJ1-1 NA 14
TGCGCCAGCAGCTCGGGGGGAGGCAATTCAAACTATGGCTACACCTTC CASSSGGGNSNYGYTF TRBV5-1 NA TRBJ1-2 NA 16
TGTGCCTGGAGGGGGGGTACTGGCTACACCTTC CAWRGGTGYTF TRBV30 NA TRBJ1-2 NA 11
TGTGCCAGCAGCCCTTCACCAGGGGGGAGCTATGGCTACACCTTC CASSPSPGGSYGYTF TRBV9 NA TRBJ1-2 TRBD1 15
TGCGCCAGCAGTGTCCAGGGGGTGAACACTGAAGCTTTCTTT CASSVQGVNTEAFF TRBV10-2 few TRBJ1-1 TRBD1 14
TGTGCCAGCAGCCAAGGACAGCCGGGTGGCTACACCTTC CASSQGQPGGYTF TRBV3-1/TRBV3-2 few TRBJ1-2 NA 13
TGTGCCAGCAGTTTATCAGGGGTCGACGAAGCTTTCTTT CASSLSGVDEAFF TRBV28 NA TRBJ1-1 NA 13
TGTGCCAGCAGCCCCTCCGTTCCCTACAATGAGCAGTTCTTC CASSPSVPYNEQFF TRBV6-2/TRBV6-3 NA TRBJ2-1 NA 14
TGTGCCAGCAGCCCTGGGACAGGGGTTGAAGCTTTCTTT CASSPGTGVEAFF TRBV3-1/TRBV3-2 NA TRBJ1-1 TRBD1 13
TGTGCCAGCAGCGTAGGAGGGGGCGCGAGTTCACCCCTCCACTTT CASSVGGGASSPLHF TRBV9 once TRBJ1-6 TRBD1 15
TGTGCCAGTAGTATAGATTATTCGAGGGTTTCGGGCGGCTACACCTTC CASSIDYSRVSGGYTF TRBV19 once TRBJ1-2 NA 16
TGTGCCAGCAGGAGCTTAAGGGCGGGGGTACGGGCAGATACGCAGTATTTT CASRSLRAGVRADTQYF TRBV11-2 NA TRBJ2-3 TRBD2 17
TGTGCCAGCAGTTCCGCGGGAGTCGAGAGAGCTTTCTTT CASSSAGVERAFF TRBV28 NA TRBJ1-1 NA 13
TGTGCCAGCAGCACTGCCGGGACAGGGACAGACTACGAGCAGTACTTC CASSTAGTGTDYEQYF TRBV9 NA TRBJ2-7 TRBD1 16
TGTGCCAGCAGCCGGACAGCCGACTACGAGCAGTACTTC CASSRTADYEQYF TRBV6-5 NA TRBJ2-7 NA 13
TGTGTCATCCCCGAGGGACGCCGGGGAGGTGGCTACACCTTC CVIPEGRRGGGYTF TRBV10-3 NA TRBJ1-2 NA 14
TGTGCCAGTAGTATAGGACTAGCGGGGGAGACCCAGTACTTC CASSIGLAGETQYF TRBV19 once TRBJ2-5 TRBD2 14
TGTGCCACGGGACAGGAGGACACTGAAGCTTTCTTT CATGQEDTEAFF TRBV19 NA TRBJ1-1 TRBD1 12
TGTGCCAGCAGCCGGCCCGACCGGACACCTCCGAATGGCTACACCTTC CASSRPDRTPPNGYTF TRBV4-2 NA TRBJ1-2 NA 16
TGTGCCAGCTCCCCGGGGGGACAAAATGAGCAGTTCTTC CASSPGGQNEQFF TRBV2 NA TRBJ2-1 NA 13
TGTGCCAGCAGCGTTCAGGGGGCTAGCACTGAAGCTTTCTTT CASSVQGASTEAFF TRBV7-2 NA TRBJ1-1 TRBD1 14
TGTGCCAGCAGTTACGAGACAGGGGGCCGCGAGCAGTACTTC CASSYETGGREQYF TRBV6-5 NA TRBJ2-7 TRBD1 14
TGTGCCAGCAGCTTAGGGGGCGATTACAATGAGCAGTTCTTC CASSLGGDYNEQFF TRBV7-2 NA TRBJ2-1 NA 14
TGCGCCAGCAGCGTCCAGGAGAACACTGAAGCTTTCTTT CASSVQENTEAFF TRBV5-1 NA TRBJ1-1 NA 13
TGTGCTAGTGCCCAACTCTGGGGCGGGGGGGCTTGGAATGAGCAGTTCTTC CASAQLWGGGAWNEQFF TRBV12-5 NA TRBJ2-1 TRBD2 17
TGTGCCAGCAGCCCGGGGGTCCATAGCAATCAGCCCCAGCATTTT CASSPGVHSNQPQHF TRBV7-9 few TRBJ1-5 NA 15
TGTGCCAGCAGCCCGGGACTAGCGGCTCAAGAGACCCAGTACTTC CASSPGLAAQETQYF TRBV6-5 NA TRBJ2-5 TRBD2 15
TGTGCCAGCAGCTTAGGGGTGCAGGGGGCCTACGAGCAGTACTTC CASSLGVQGAYEQYF TRBV11-3 NA TRBJ2-7 TRBD1 15
TGCGCCAGCAGCCTTACGCCGGGACAGGGGGCTGGAAACACCATATATTTT CASSLTPGQGAGNTIYF TRBV5-1 NA TRBJ1-3 TRBD1 17